Here is one T cell receptor beta chain with its context. The antigen remains undetermined. The CDR3 covers 14 residues. V lost 4 bases, J lost 3 bases, and 2 bases stayed unmatched. Germline V gives CDR1 SGHRS, CDR2 YFSETQ. This sample is part of a study of cytomegalovirus exposure and HLA in healthy donors. In the PCR, 60 Vbeta and 13 Jbeta primers were used. The table came from immunoSEQ multiplex PCR; TCRdb's copy has only in-frame clones and leaves some out. The sample records some 89,000 clones, around 84% being singletons. Whole-study findings and limits: As a later analysis showed, a missense DCLRE1C variant was linked to trimming of TCR beta V- and J-genes. It was 160 or so TCR beta chains that were listed as cytomegalovirus-associated. It was reported that the classifier diagnosed cytomegalovirus status with high specificity and sensitivity in both the original and validation cohorts.

The gene calls are TRBV5-1 and TRBJ2-3; TRBD1 matches 10 bases. Sequencing used PBMCs. This TCR was sampled from a middle-aged woman in good health and CMV-seropositive. The CDR3 loop is CASSKDRGTDTQYF. The CDR3 DNA reads as TGCGCCAGCAGCAAGGACAGGGGGACAGATACGCAGTATTTT.